The present T cell receptor (beta chain) was sequenced within a study of blood T cell repertoires in COVID-19. Germline V gene lookup returns CDR1 SQVTM and CDR2 ANQGSEA. V lost 4 bases to trimming and J lost 7 bases; unmatched junction nucleotides: 4. This CDR3 contains 14 residues. Method: immunoSEQ multiplex PCR; TCRdb's copy keeps in-frame clones and lacks some. The table has roughly 100,000 clones, 80% to 90% seen once. V gene TRBV29-1 combines with J gene TRBJ2-1, with 13 bases identical to TRBD2. Source material: peripheral blood. The receptor comes from a woman older than 75 with acute or convalescent COVID-19. The CDR3 DNA reads TGCAGCGTTGTTGGGACTAGCGGGGTAAATGAGCAGTTCTTC. As protein: CSVVGTSGVNEQFF.